This T cell receptor (beta chain) is drawn from a study of human T cells and chemical hapten exposure. Study-wide context: 2% DPC was applied to roughly 2 cm by roughly 2 cm of upper inner arm skin for sensitization.

In the case of this clonotype: Its antigen is as yet unknown.

Notes on the study in general: Relative to controls, expanded TCRs formed significantly more large CDR3 similarity clusters.

TCRdb reprocessed the RACE reads with MiXCR, giving one entry per CDR3 protein. The table includes some 36,000 distinct CDR3 sequences, about 9.3% detected once. The time point here: pre-sensitization, week 0. Treatment of the sample: therapeutic diphenylcyclopropenone sensitization with weekly scalp DPC. Unfractionated whole blood served as the source for total RNA extraction. Trimming removed 6 bases at V and 0 bases at J, with 9 bases between. The CDR3 is 13 amino acids. The germline V gene encodes CDR1 ENHRY and CDR2 SYGVKD. The J gene is TRBJ2-7, the V gene TRBV10-3; D is ambiguous. The sequence came from a man aged 45-65 years with alopecia areata. Some clones in this sample may be carry-over from other donors' samples. The sample was whole blood, taken in connection with sensitization to the hapten diphenylcyclopropenone (DPC). CDR3 amino acids: CAISEQSSYEQYF. The CDR3 nucleotides read TGTGCCATCAGCGAGCAGAGCTCCTACGAGCAGTACTTC.